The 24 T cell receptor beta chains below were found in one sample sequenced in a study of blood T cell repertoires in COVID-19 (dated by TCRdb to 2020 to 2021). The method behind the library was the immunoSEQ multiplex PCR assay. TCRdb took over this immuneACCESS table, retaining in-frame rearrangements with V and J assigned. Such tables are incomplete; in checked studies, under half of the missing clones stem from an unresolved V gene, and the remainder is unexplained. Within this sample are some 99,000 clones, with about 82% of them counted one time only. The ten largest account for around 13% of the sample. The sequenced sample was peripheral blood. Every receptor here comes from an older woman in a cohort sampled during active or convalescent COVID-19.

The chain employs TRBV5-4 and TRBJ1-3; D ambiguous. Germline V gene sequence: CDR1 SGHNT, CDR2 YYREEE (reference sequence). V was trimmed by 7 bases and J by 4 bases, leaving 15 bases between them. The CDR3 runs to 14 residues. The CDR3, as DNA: TGTGCCAGCTCAGCGGAGGCTTACGGAAACACCATATATTTT. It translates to CASSAEAYGNTIYF.

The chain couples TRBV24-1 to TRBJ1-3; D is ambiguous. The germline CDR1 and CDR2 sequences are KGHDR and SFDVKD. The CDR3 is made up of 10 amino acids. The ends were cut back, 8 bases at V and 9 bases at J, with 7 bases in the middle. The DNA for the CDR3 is TGTGCCACCAACCGCGGCACCATATATTTT. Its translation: CATNRGTIYF.

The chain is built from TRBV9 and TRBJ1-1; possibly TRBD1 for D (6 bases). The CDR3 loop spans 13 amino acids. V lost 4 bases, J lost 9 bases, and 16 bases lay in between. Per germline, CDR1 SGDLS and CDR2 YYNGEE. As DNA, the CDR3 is TGTGCCAGCAGCCCACAATCGGGGGGCCAAGCTTTCTTT. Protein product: CASSPQSGGQAFF.

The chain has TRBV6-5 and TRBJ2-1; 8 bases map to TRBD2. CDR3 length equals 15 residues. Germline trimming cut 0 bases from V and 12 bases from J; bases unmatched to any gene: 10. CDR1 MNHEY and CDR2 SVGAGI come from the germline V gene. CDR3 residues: CASSYSMLPGGLQFF. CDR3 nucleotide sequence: TGTGCCAGCAGTTACTCGATGCTTCCGGGGGGGTTGCAGTTCTTC.

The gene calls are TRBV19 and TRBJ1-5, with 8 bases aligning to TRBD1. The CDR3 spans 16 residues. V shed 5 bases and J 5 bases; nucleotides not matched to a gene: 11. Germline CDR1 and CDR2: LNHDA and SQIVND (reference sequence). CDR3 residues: CASSYRDRGYYQPQHF. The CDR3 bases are TGTGCCAGTAGTTATCGCGACAGGGGTTACTATCAGCCCCAGCATTTT.

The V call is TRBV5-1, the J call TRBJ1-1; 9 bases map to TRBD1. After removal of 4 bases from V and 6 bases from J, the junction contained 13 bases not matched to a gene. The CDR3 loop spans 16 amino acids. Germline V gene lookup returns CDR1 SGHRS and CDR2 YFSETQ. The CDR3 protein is CASSQTGQGRYAEAFF. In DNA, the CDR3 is TGCGCCAGCAGCCAAACGGGACAGGGAAGGTACGCTGAAGCTTTCTTT.

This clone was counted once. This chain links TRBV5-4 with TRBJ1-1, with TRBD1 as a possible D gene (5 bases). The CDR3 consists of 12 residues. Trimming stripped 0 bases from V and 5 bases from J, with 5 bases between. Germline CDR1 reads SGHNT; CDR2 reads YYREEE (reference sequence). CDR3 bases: TGTGCCAGCAGCTTGGAGGGGACTGAAGCTTTCTTT. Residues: CASSLEGTEAFF.

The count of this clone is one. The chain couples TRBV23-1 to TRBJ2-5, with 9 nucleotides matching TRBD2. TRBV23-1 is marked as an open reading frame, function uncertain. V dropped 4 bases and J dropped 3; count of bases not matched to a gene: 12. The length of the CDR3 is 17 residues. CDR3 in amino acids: CASSPAGSGSRKETQYF. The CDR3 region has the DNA TGCGCCAGCAGTCCCGCGGGTAGCGGGAGTAGAAAAGAGACCCAGTACTTC.

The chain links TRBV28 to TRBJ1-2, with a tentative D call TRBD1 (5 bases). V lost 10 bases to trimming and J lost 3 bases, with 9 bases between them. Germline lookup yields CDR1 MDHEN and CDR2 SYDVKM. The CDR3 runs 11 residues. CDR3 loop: CATAGDYGYTF. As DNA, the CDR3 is TGTGCCACCGCGGGGGACTATGGCTACACCTTC.

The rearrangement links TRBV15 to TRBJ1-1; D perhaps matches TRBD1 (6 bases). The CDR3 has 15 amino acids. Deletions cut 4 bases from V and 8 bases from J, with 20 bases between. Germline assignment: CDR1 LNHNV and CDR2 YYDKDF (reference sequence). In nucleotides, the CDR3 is TGTGCCACCAGCAACCTTCAGACAGGTGGCTGGGAAGCTTTCTTT. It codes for CATSNLQTGGWEAFF.

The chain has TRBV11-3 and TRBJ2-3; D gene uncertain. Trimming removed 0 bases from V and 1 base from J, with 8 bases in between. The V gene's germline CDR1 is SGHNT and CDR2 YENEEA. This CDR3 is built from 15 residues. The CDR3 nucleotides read TGTGCCAGCAGCTTAGACCCAGCGCGCACAGATACGCAGTATTTT. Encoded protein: CASSLDPARTDTQYF.

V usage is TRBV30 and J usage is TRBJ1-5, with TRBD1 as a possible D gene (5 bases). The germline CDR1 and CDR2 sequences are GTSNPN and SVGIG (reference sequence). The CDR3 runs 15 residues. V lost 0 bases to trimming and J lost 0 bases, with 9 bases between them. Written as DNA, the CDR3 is TGTGCCTGGAGTGTGGTACAGGATAGCAATCAGCCCCAGCATTTT. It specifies CAWSVVQDSNQPQHF.

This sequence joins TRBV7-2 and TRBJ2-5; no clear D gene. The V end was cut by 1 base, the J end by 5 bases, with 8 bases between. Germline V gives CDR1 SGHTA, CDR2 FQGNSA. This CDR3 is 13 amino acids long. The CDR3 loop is CASSLGSGETQYF. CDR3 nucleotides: TGTGCCAGCAGCTTAGGTTCCGGGGAGACCCAGTACTTC. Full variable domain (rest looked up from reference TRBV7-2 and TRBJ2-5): GAGVSQSPSNKVTEKGKDVELRCDPISGHTALYWYRQSLGQGLEFLIYFQGNSAPDKSGLPSDRFSAERTGGSVSTLTIQRTQQEDSAVYLCASSLGSGETQYFGPGTRLLVL.

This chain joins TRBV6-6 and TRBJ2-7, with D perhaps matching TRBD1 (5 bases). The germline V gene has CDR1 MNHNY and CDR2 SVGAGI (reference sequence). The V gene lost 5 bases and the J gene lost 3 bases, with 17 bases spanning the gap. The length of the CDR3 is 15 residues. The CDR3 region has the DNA TGTGCCAGCAGTCCCGGCAGGGAAGGACGCTACGAGCAGTACTTC. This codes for CASSPGREGRYEQYF.

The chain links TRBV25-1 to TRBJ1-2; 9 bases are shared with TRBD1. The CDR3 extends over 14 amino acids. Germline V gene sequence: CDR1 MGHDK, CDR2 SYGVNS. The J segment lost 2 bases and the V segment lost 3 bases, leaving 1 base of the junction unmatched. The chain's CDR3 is CASSDGQGNYGYTF. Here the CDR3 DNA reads TGTGCCAGCAGTGACGGACAGGGGAACTATGGCTACACCTTC.

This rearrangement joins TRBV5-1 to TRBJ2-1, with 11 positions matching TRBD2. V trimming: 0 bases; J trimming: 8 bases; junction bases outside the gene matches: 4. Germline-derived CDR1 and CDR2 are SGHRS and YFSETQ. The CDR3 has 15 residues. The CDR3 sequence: CASSLESSGRDEQFF. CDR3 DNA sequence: TGCGCCAGCAGCTTGGAGAGTAGCGGGAGGGATGAGCAGTTCTTC.

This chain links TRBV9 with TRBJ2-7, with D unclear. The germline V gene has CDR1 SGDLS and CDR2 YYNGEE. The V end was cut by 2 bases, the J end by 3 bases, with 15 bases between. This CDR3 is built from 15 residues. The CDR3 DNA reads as TGTGCCAGCAGCGTTGCCCCGGGTGTGCGCTACGAGCAGTACTTC. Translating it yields CASSVAPGVRYEQYF.

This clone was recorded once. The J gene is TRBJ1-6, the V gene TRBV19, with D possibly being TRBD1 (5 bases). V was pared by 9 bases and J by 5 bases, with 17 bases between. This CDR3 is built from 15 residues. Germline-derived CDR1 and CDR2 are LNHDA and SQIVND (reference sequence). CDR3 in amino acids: CASLENRRDNSPLHF. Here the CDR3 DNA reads TGTGCCAGCCTAGAAAACAGGAGAGATAATTCACCCCTCCACTTT. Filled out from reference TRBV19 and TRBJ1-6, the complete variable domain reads DGGITQSPKYLFRKEGQNVTLSCEQNLNHDAMYWYRQDPGQGLRLIYYSQIVNDFQKGDIAEGYSVSREKKESFPLTVTSAQKNPTAFYLCASLENRRDNSPLHFGNGTRLTVT.

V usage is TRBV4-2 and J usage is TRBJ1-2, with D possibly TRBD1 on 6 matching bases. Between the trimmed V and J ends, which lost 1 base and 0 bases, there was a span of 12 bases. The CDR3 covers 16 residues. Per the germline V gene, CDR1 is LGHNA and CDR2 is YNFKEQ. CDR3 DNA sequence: TGTGCCAGCAGCCAAGCTGGGGACACTTCTAACTATGGCTACACCTTC. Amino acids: CASSQAGDTSNYGYTF.

The CDR3 region has the DNA TGTGCCAGCAGCGGTACAGGGCGCTATGGCTACACCTTC. Encoded protein: CASSGTGRYGYTF. The chain joins TRBV13 to TRBJ1-2, with D maybe TRBD1 (6 bases). The CDR3 has 13 amino acids. V dropped 5 bases and J dropped 4 bases, with 11 bases sitting between them. From germline, CDR1 is PRHDT and CDR2 FYEKMQ (reference sequence). Drawing the rest from reference TRBV13 and TRBJ1-2, the complete variable domain is AAGVIQSPRHLIKEKRETATLKCYPIPRHDTVYWYQQGPGQDPQFLISFYEKMQSDKGSIPDRFSAQQFSDYHSELNMSSLELGDSALYFCASSGTGRYGYTFGSGTRLTVV.

Here the CDR3 reads CASSLGTGADTQYF. CDR3 nucleotides: TGTGCCAGCAGCCTTGGGACAGGGGCAGATACGCAGTATTTT. The gene calls are TRBV5-6 and TRBJ2-3; 10 bases align to TRBD1. Germline loops: CDR1 SGHDT, CDR2 YYEEEE. CDR3 length: 14 amino acids. V was pared by 4 bases and J by 4 bases, with 3 bases of the junction left unmatched.

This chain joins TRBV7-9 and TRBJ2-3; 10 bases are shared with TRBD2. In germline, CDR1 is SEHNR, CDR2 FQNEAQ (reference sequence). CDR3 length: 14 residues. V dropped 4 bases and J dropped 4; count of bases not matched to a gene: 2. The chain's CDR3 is CASSSSGSADTQYF. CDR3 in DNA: TGTGCCAGCAGCTCTAGCGGGAGTGCAGATACGCAGTATTTT.

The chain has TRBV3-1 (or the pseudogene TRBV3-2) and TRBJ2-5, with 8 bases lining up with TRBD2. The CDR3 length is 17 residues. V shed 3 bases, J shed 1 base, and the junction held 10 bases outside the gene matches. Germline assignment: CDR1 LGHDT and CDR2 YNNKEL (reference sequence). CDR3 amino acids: CASSHALGLALQETQYF. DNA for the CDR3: TGTGCCAGCAGCCATGCTCTTGGACTAGCCCTCCAAGAGACCCAGTACTTC.

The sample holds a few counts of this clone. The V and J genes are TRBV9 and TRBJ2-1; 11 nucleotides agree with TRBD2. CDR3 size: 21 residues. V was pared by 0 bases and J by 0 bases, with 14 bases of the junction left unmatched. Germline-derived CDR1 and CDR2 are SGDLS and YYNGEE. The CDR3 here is CASSVVFGGLAGTSSYNEQFF. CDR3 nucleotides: TGTGCCAGCAGCGTAGTTTTCGGAGGACTAGCGGGTACTAGCTCCTACAATGAGCAGTTCTTC.